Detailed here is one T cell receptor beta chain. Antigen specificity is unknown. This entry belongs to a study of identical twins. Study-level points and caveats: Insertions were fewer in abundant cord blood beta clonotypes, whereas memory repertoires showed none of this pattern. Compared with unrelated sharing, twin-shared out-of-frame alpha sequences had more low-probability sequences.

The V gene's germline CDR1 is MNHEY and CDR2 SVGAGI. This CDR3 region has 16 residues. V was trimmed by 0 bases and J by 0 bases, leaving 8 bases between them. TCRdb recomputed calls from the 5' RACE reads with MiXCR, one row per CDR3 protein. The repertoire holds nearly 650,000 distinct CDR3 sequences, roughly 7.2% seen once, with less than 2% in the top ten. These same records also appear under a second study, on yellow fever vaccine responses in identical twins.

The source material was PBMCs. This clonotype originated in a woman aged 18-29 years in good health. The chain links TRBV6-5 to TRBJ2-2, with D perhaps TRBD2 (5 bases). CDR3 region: CASSYSRRANTGELFF. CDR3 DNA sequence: TGTGCCAGCAGTTACTCGCGGCGGGCGAACACCGGGGAGCTGTTTTTT.